These T cell receptor beta chains were read from a single sample in a study of beta chain features in type 1 diabetes. Sequenced by immunoSEQ multiplex PCR; TCRdb stores in-frame clones only, minus some. Of almost 350,000 clones in the sample, about a tenth were seen once. Specimen: central memory CD4+ T cells from blood. Source of these receptors: a man younger than 40 with type 1 diabetes. Both conserved end residues are part of each CDR3. Fields, in order: D gene, clone size, V gene, J gene, CDR3 protein, CDR3 DNA. A D gene is named only where the DNA matches it firmly. The listing skips clone size in some rows; elsewhere it reads once, few, many or a size class.

TRBD1	NA	TRBV9	TRBJ1-2	CASSADPGQGANYGYTF	TGTGCCAGCAGCGCCGATCCCGGACAGGGGGCTAACTATGGCTACACCTTC
NA	few	TRBV14	TRBJ2-2	CASSQVGSGELFF	TGTGCCAGCAGCCAAGTGGGGAGCGGGGAGCTGTTTTTT
NA	few	TRBV4-3	TRBJ2-7	CASSQDPDSYEQYF	TGCGCCAGCAGCCAAGATCCGGACAGTTACGAGCAGTACTTC
NA	few	TRBV12-2	TRBJ2-5	CASRHIRGRGETQYF	TGTGCAAGTCGCCACATCAGGGGGCGCGGGGAGACCCAGTACTTC
NA	few	TRBV6-1	TRBJ2-3	CASSEGRGGTDTQYF	TGTGCCAGCAGTGAAGGCAGGGGGGGCACAGATACGCAGTATTTT
NA	few	TRBV19	TRBJ1-5	CASKLQGASQPQHF	TGTGCCAGTAAATTGCAGGGTGCTTCTCAGCCCCAGCATTTT
TRBD1	few	TRBV30	TRBJ2-7	CAWGTGREQYF	TGTGCCTGGGGGACAGGGCGGGAGCAGTACTTC
NA	many	TRBV5-1	TRBJ2-1	CASSGEGSGNEQFF	TGCGCCAGCAGCGGGGAAGGTTCGGGGAATGAGCAGTTCTTC
TRBD1	NA	TRBV7-2	TRBJ2-5	CASSLGGGAETQYF	TGTGCCAGCAGCTTAGGAGGGGGCGCAGAGACCCAGTACTTC
TRBD2	few	TRBV6-5	TRBJ2-3	CATRTSGGINTQYF	TGTGCCACCAGGACTAGCGGGGGCATAAATACGCAGTATTTT
TRBD1	few	TRBV5-6	TRBJ1-6	CASSLQGYSPLHF	TGTGCCAGCAGCTTACAGGGGTACTCACCCCTCCACTTT
TRBD1	NA	TRBV30	TRBJ1-1	CAWSDLQGADTEAFF	TGTGCCTGGAGTGATCTACAGGGGGCCGACACTGAAGCTTTCTTT
NA	NA	TRBV10-3	TRBJ1-2	CAISPELNNYGYTF	TGTGCCATCAGTCCTGAACTAAATAACTATGGCTACACCTTC
TRBD1	NA	TRBV28	TRBJ1-2	CASSDREGYTF	TGTGCCAGCAGTGACAGGGAGGGCTACACCTTC
NA	few	TRBV7-8	TRBJ2-1	CASSLVGQGPVF	TGTGCCAGCAGCTTAGTAGGGCAAGGGCCTGTCTTC
NA	few	TRBV2	TRBJ2-1	CASSGGPYNEQFF	TGTGCCAGCAGCGGGGGACCCTACAATGAGCAGTTCTTC
NA	NA	TRBV2	TRBJ2-6	CASSAHLGTGAGANVLTF	TGTGCCAGCAGTGCTCACCTGGGGACGGGCGCTGGGGCCAACGTCCTGACTTTC
TRBD2	NA	TRBV7-2	TRBJ2-1	CASSLAGSGVHEQFF	TGTGCCAGCAGCTTAGCCGGCAGCGGGGTGCATGAGCAGTTCTTC
NA	NA	TRBV3-1/TRBV3-2	TRBJ2-5	CASRETQYF	TGTGCCAGCAGAGAGACCCAGTACTTC
NA	many	TRBV7-2	TRBJ2-4	CASSLAEAGIAKNIQYF	TGTGCCAGCAGCTTAGCGGAGGCAGGGATAGCCAAAAACATTCAGTACTTC
TRBD1	few	TRBV7-9	TRBJ1-4	CASSIDRGYEKLFF	TGTGCCAGCAGCATTGACAGGGGGTATGAAAAACTGTTTTTT
TRBD2	few	TRBV5-1	TRBJ2-7	CASSLAGGPGHEQYF	TGCGCCAGCAGCCTAGCGGGGGGGCCGGGCCACGAGCAGTACTTC
NA	few	TRBV29-1	TRBJ2-7	CSVYAYEQYF	TGCAGCGTCTACGCCTACGAGCAGTACTTC
NA	many	TRBV7-7	TRBJ2-7	CASSLAEGSYEQYF	TGTGCCAGCAGCTTAGCGGAGGGCTCCTACGAGCAGTACTTC
NA	NA	TRBV6-5	TRBJ1-1	CASQHKLFTEAFF	TGTGCCAGCCAACACAAGCTGTTCACTGAAGCTTTCTTT
NA	few	TRBV5-1	TRBJ2-3	CASSLTDSVTDTQYF	TGCGCCAGCAGCTTGACCGACAGCGTCACAGATACGCAGTATTTT
TRBD1	NA	TRBV7-2	TRBJ1-6	CASSRSSGGTGNSPLHF	TGTGCCAGCAGTCGTTCTTCAGGGGGAACAGGAAATTCACCCCTCCACTTT
NA	NA	TRBV28	TRBJ1-1	CASRGTLGTEAFF	TGTGCCAGCAGGGGGACCCTAGGGACTGAAGCTTTCTTT
TRBD1	few	TRBV19	TRBJ2-1	CASASGTGFHEQFF	TGTGCCAGTGCATCCGGGACAGGGTTCCATGAGCAGTTCTTC